This T cell receptor beta chain derives from a study of blood T cell repertoires in COVID-19. Study-wide context: The cDNA or gDNA used as material had been derived from T cells, B-cell-depleted T cells, or PBMCs.

The CDR3 covers 13 residues. CDR1 is KGHSH and CDR2 is LQKENI in the germline V gene. Trimming removed 4 bases at V and 6 bases at J, with 12 bases between. Measured with immunoSEQ multiplex PCR; TCRdb has only the in-frame clones, and not every one. The table records 90,000 or so clones, about 90% of them present only once. Material: peripheral blood. V usage is TRBV18 and J usage is TRBJ1-1; perhaps TRBD1 as D (5 bases). This receptor was taken from a human donor with active COVID-19. The donor label of this sample is uncertain. This chain's CDR3 is CASSRGQGSEAFF. The CDR3 region has the DNA TGTGCCAGCTCACGGGGCCAGGGATCTGAAGCTTTCTTT.